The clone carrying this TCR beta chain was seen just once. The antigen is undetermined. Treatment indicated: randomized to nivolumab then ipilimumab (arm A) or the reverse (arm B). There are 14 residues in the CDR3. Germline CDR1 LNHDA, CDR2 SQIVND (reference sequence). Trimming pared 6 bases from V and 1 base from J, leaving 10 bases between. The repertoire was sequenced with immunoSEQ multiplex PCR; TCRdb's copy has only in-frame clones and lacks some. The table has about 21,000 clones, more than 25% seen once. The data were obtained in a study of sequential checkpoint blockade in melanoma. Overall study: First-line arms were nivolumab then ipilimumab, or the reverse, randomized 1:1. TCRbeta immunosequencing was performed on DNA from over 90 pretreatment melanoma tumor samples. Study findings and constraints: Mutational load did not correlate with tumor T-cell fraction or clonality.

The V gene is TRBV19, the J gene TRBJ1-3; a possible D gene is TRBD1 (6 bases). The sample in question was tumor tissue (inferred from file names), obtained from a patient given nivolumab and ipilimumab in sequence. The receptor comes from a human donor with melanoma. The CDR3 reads CASSPGQSGNTIYF. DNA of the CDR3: TGTGCCAGTAGCCCGGGACAATCTGGAAACACCATATATTTT.